The 9 T cell receptor beta chains below come from one sample, sequenced in a study of blood T cell repertoires in COVID-19. Measured with immunoSEQ multiplex PCR; TCRdb has only the in-frame clones, and not every one. The sample lists 200,000 to 250,000 clones, over 75% occurring once. Sequenced: PBMCs or T cells enriched from blood (not recorded which). The receptors come from a woman in her 30s who had been exposed to COVID-19.

This rearrangement joins TRBV28 to TRBJ2-6; TRBD1 matches 9 bases. The V and J ends lost 10 bases and 2 bases, in that order; junction bases with no gene match: 18. There are 19 residues in the CDR3. CDR1 MDHEN and CDR2 SYDVKM come from the germline V gene. The chain's CDR3 is CATTGTGTFYLPGANVLTF. For the CDR3, the DNA is TGTGCCACCACCGGGACAGGGACCTTTTACCTCCCTGGGGCCAACGTCCTGACTTTC.

The chain joins TRBV19 to TRBJ1-5; TRBD1 agrees at 9 bases. The trim removed 6 bases at V and 3 bases at J, leaving 6 bases unmatched. Germline assignment: CDR1 LNHDA and CDR2 SQIVND (reference sequence). The CDR3 sequence is 15 residues long. Here the CDR3 DNA reads TGTGCCAGTAGAAAATGGGACAGGGTCAATCAGCCCCAGCATTTT. Its protein is CASRKWDRVNQPQHF.

The chain uses TRBV5-4 and TRBJ1-4, with 7 bases that match TRBD1. The CDR3 consists of 16 residues. CDR1 is SGHNT and CDR2 is YYREEE in the germline V gene (reference sequence). The junction had 9 bases not matched to a gene; V was cut back by 4 bases and J by 3 bases. Here the CDR3 reads CASSIDRVPSNEKLFF. The DNA for the CDR3 is TGTGCCAGCAGCATCGACAGGGTTCCCTCTAATGAAAAACTGTTTTTT.

The chain recombines TRBV11-2 with TRBJ2-1, with D possibly TRBD2 on 5 matching bases. V was clipped by 5 bases and J by 3 bases, with 11 bases between them. The V gene's germline CDR1 is SGHAT and CDR2 FQNNGV. CDR3 length equals 14 residues. The CDR3 DNA reads TGTGCCAGCAGCCCCCAAGCGGTCTACAATGAGCAGTTCTTC. It translates to CASSPQAVYNEQFF.

The CDR3 sequence: CASSRSTSGGLLAIYEQYF. The DNA for the CDR3 is TGTGCCAGCAGCCGATCGACTAGCGGGGGGCTACTTGCCATTTACGAGCAGTACTTC. The V and J genes are TRBV6-6 and TRBJ2-7, with 13 nucleotides matching TRBD2. Germline V lookup: CDR1 MNHNY, CDR2 SVGAGI (reference sequence). This CDR3 is built from 19 residues. The V segment lost 6 bases and the J segment 4 bases; nucleotides outside the gene matches: 18.

The chain has TRBV19 and TRBJ2-2; 11 bases are a match to TRBD2. Per germline, CDR1 LNHDA and CDR2 SQIVND (reference sequence). CDR3 length: 17 amino acids. The junction had 9 bases not matched to a gene; V was cut back by 5 bases and J by 4 bases. The CDR3 spells CASSVLAGGPGTGELFF. The CDR3 DNA sequence: TGTGCCAGTAGTGTGTTAGCGGGAGGGCCTGGCACCGGGGAGCTGTTTTTT.

This clone was seen a handful of times. V is TRBV12-5 and J is TRBJ2-3; 9 nucleotides align to TRBD1. Germline CDR1 and CDR2: LGHNT and FRNRAP. The V segment lost 3 bases and the J segment 5 bases; nucleotides outside the gene matches: 12. CDR3 length: 17 residues. The CDR3 coding sequence is TGTGCTAGTGGTTTCATAATAGGACAGGGGATAGGAGATACGCAGTATTTT. It yields the protein CASGFIIGQGIGDTQYF. The complete variable domain, with remaining parts taken from reference TRBV12-5 and TRBJ2-3, reads DARVTQTPRHKVTEMGQEVTMRCQPILGHNTVFWYRQTMMQGLELLAYFRNRAPLDDSGMPKDRFSAEMPDATLATLKIQPSEPRDSAVYFCASGFIIGQGIGDTQYFGPGTRLTVL.

This chain joins TRBV21-1 and TRBJ2-1; the table's D call, TRBD2, was not checked against the DNA. TRBV21-1 is designated a pseudogene. The CDR3 extends over 18 amino acids. In DNA form, the CDR3 reads TGTGCCAGCAGCAAAGCGGGACTAGCGGGATTTATCTACAATGAGCAGTTCTTC. It specifies CASSKAGLAGFIYNEQFF.

The chain combines TRBV2 with TRBJ2-5, with D possibly being TRBD1 (8 bases). This CDR3 contains 15 residues. V lost 2 bases, J lost 10 bases, and 20 bases lay in between. CDR1 and CDR2 from the germline V gene are SNHLY and FYNNEI. The CDR3 bases are TGTGCCAGCAGTGAAATGACAGGGGCGGGAGAAGACCAGTACTTC. Translated: CASSEMTGAGEDQYF.